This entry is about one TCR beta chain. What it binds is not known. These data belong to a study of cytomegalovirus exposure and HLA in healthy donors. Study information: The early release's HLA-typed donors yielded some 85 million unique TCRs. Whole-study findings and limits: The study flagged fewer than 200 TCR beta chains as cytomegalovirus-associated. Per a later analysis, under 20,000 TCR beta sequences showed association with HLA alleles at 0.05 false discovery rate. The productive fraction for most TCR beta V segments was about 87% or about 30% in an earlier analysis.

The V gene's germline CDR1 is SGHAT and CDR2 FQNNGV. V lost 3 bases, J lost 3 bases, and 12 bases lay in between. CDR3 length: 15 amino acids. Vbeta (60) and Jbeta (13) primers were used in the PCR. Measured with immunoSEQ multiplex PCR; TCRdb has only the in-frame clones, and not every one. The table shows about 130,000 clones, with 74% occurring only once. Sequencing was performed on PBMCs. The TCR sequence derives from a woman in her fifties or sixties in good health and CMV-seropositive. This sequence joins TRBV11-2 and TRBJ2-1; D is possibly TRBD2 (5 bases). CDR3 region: CASSFEGDIYNEQFF. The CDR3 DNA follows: TGTGCCAGCAGCTTTGAGGGTGATATCTACAATGAGCAGTTCTTC.